This is a list of T cell receptor beta chains from one sample in a study of cytomegalovirus exposure and HLA in healthy donors. Clones were read by immunoSEQ multiplex PCR, and TCRdb kept only the in-frame ones, dropping some. Of roughly 86,000 clones listed, nearly 80% are singletons. Sequenced: PBMCs. These receptors came from a female donor in good health and CMV-seronegative. The CDR3 runs from the conserved cysteine through the conserved F or W. The order of the fields is J gene, V gene, D gene, clone size, CDR3 protein, CDR3 DNA. A D gene is named only where the DNA matches it firmly. A row's size may be missing; if present it is once, few, many or a size class.

TRBJ2-1 | TRBV5-1 | NA | NA | CASSLDSTRDEQFF | TGCGCCAGCAGCTTGGATTCTACTAGAGATGAGCAGTTCTTC
TRBJ2-7 | TRBV7-2 | NA | few | CASSLLYEQYF | TGTGCCAGCAGCTTATTATACGAGCAGTACTTC
TRBJ1-5 | TRBV27 | TRBD1 | NA | CASSPGTGNQPQHF | TGTGCCAGCAGCCCTGGGACAGGCAATCAGCCCCAGCATTTT
TRBJ1-2 | TRBV6-1 | TRBD1 | NA | CASSDPGQGSLNYGYTF | TGTGCCAGCAGTGATCCGGGACAGGGCTCCCTAAACTATGGCTACACCTTC
TRBJ2-7 | TRBV10-1 | NA | NA | CASSDSGGIEQYF | TGCGCCAGCAGTGATTCTGGGGGCATCGAGCAGTACTTC
TRBJ1-1 | TRBV5-4 | NA | NA | CASSLGYSISTEAFF | TGTGCCAGCAGCTTGGGCTACAGTATCTCCACTGAAGCTTTCTTT
TRBJ1-1 | TRBV6-6 | NA | NA | CASIKALEAFF | TGTGCCAGCATAAAAGCGCTCGAAGCTTTCTTT
TRBJ2-1 | TRBV9 | NA | NA | CASSPTAGANNEQFF | TGTGCCAGCAGCCCCACGGCGGGGGCTAACAATGAGCAGTTCTTC
TRBJ1-1 | TRBV25-1 | NA | NA | CASSPLGGGTEAFF | TGTGCCAGCAGTCCCTTGGGGGGGGGCACTGAAGCTTTCTTT
TRBJ1-2 | TRBV7-2 | NA | NA | CASSSAEAYGYTF | TGTGCCAGCAGCTCGGCCGAGGCCTATGGCTACACCTTC
TRBJ2-7 | TRBV18 | NA | NA | CASSPGGNFYEQYF | TGTGCCAGCTCACCCGGGGGAAACTTCTACGAGCAGTACTTC
TRBJ2-5 | TRBV7-8 | TRBD2 | NA | CASSLKRLAGAQYF | TGTGCCAGCAGCTTAAAGAGACTAGCGGGAGCCCAGTACTTC
TRBJ2-1 | TRBV6-6 | TRBD2 | NA | CASTRSGGEYNEQFF | TGTGCCAGCACCCGTAGCGGGGGGGAATACAATGAGCAGTTCTTC
TRBJ2-1 | TRBV19 | TRBD2 | NA | CASSIDAGGPWNEQFF | TGTGCCAGTAGTATTGATGCGGGGGGGCCCTGGAATGAGCAGTTCTTC
TRBJ1-5 | TRBV10-3 | NA | NA | CAISESLAVNSNQPQHF | TGTGCCATCAGTGAGTCGTTAGCAGTTAATAGCAATCAGCCCCAGCATTTT
TRBJ1-5 | TRBV6-5 | TRBD1 | NA | CASSAAQGRNQPQHF | TGTGCCAGCAGTGCCGCACAGGGGAGGAATCAGCCCCAGCATTTT
TRBJ1-5 | TRBV28 | NA | NA | CASSRQNNQPQHF | TGTGCCAGCAGTAGACAGAACAATCAGCCCCAGCATTTT